This is a list of T cell receptor beta chains from one sample in a study of cytomegalovirus exposure and HLA in healthy donors. The protocol was immunoSEQ multiplex PCR, while the TCRdb copy is restricted to in-frame clones and leaves out a portion. This table has tens of thousands of clones, just under 80% appearing once. Material for sequencing was PBMCs. The receptors stem from a woman aged 40 to 50 in good health and CMV-seronegative. Both conserved end residues are part of each CDR3. The order of the fields is J gene, D gene, V gene, CDR3 DNA, CDR3 protein. A D gene is named only where the DNA matches it firmly.

>TRBJ2-7|.|TRBV6-5
TGTGCCAGCAGCCCTCCTCAGGGGCGGGAGCAGTACTTC
CASSPPQGREQYF
>TRBJ2-2|.|TRBV30
TGTGCCTGGAGTGTACTGGGGCGCACCGGGGAGCTGTTTTTT
CAWSVLGRTGELFF
>TRBJ2-7|TRBD2|TRBV15
TGTGCCACCAGCAGAGTAGCGGGGGGGGACTACGAGCAGTACTTC
CATSRVAGGDYEQYF
>TRBJ2-3|.|TRBV5-1
TGCGCCAGCAGCCAGGAGGCTGGGAGGCCAGATACGCAGTATTTT
CASSQEAGRPDTQYF
>TRBJ2-1|.|TRBV6-6
TGTGCCTCCCGAAACTCCTGGGGCAACAATGAGCAGTTCTTC
CASRNSWGNNEQFF
>TRBJ1-2|.|TRBV30
TGTGCCTGGAATCAACAGGGCAACTATGGCTACACCTTC
CAWNQQGNYGYTF
>TRBJ1-5|.|TRBV14
TGTGCCAGCAGCCAGGATACAGGGCTTAGCAATCAGCCCCAGCATTTT
CASSQDTGLSNQPQHF
>TRBJ2-7|TRBD1|TRBV6-5
TGTGCCAGCAGTTATCCGACGACAGGGCACAACGAGCAGTACTTC
CASSYPTTGHNEQYF
>TRBJ2-3|TRBD1|TRBV7-2
TGTGCCAGCAGCATGGGACAGTGGGGAGATACGCAGTATTTT
CASSMGQWGDTQYF
>TRBJ2-7|TRBD1|TRBV4-1
TGCGCCAGCAGCCGTGGGGGACAGGGTTTTTACGAGCAGTACTTC
CASSRGGQGFYEQYF
>TRBJ1-2|.|TRBV19
TGTGCCAGTAGTTACTACTCAGCGGCTAACTATGGCTACACCTTC
CASSYYSAANYGYTF
>TRBJ1-1|.|TRBV2
TGTGCCAGCAGCTCTATATATAGGAACACTGAAGCTTTCTTT
CASSSIYRNTEAFF
>TRBJ1-5|TRBD1|TRBV4-1
TGCGCCAGCAGCCAAACTGGACAGGGGGAAAGGAGCAATCAGCCCCAGCATTTT
CASSQTGQGERSNQPQHF
>TRBJ1-1|.|TRBV2
TGTGCCAGCACCGGACTTTACACTGAAGCTTTCTTT
CASTGLYTEAFF
>TRBJ2-7|TRBD2|TRBV4-2
TGTGCCAGCAGCCGAGAGGTAGCGGGGCTCGGGGAGTACGAGCAGTACTTC
CASSREVAGLGEYEQYF